One and the same sample provided the 20 T cell receptor beta chains below, sequenced in a study of cytomegalovirus exposure and HLA in healthy donors. TCRdb's copy holds only in-frame clones and misses some; the assay was immunoSEQ multiplex PCR. This table has 100,000 to 150,000 clones, 89% appearing once. The specimen sequenced was PBMCs. Receptors were obtained from a woman aged 18-29 years in good health and CMV-seronegative.

The chain employs TRBV7-9 and TRBJ2-2; D possibly corresponds to TRBD2 (6 bases). The V and J ends lost 2 bases and 3 bases respectively, with 10 bases between them. This CDR3 has 15 residues. Per the germline V gene, CDR1 is SEHNR and CDR2 is FQNEAQ (reference sequence). CDR3 amino acids: CASSLYGSDTGELFF. DNA for the CDR3: TGTGCCAGCAGCTTATACGGGAGTGACACCGGGGAGCTGTTTTTT.

The gene calls are TRBV10-3 and TRBJ2-5, with TRBD2 matching 11 bases. Germline loops: CDR1 ENHRY, CDR2 SYGVKD. After removal of 6 bases from V and 3 bases from J, the junction contained 3 bases not matched to a gene. This CDR3 has 14 amino acids. The CDR3 protein is CAIRTSGTKETQYF. The CDR3 bases are TGTGCCATCAGGACTAGCGGGACAAAAGAGACCCAGTACTTC.

The V gene is TRBV18, the J gene TRBJ1-1; 8 bases are shared with TRBD1. Per the germline V gene, CDR1 is KGHSH and CDR2 is LQKENI. Trimming removed 2 bases from V and 6 bases from J; junction bases left unmatched: 14. This CDR3 is built from 17 residues. The CDR3 loop reads CASSPVGGRGLGAEAFF. In DNA form, the CDR3 reads TGTGCCAGCTCACCAGTAGGGGGCAGGGGGCTTGGGGCTGAAGCTTTCTTT.

V usage is TRBV5-1 and J usage is TRBJ2-7; the D is unclear. The germline V gene encodes CDR1 SGHRS and CDR2 YFSETQ. The germline V and J ends were trimmed by 5 bases and 4 bases, with 7 bases remaining between them. The CDR3 has 11 amino acids. The CDR3 here is CASRGDYEQYF. The CDR3 bases are TGCGCCAGCAGAGGAGATTACGAGCAGTACTTC.

The rearrangement joins TRBV4-3 to TRBJ2-4; D ambiguous. Germline V CDR1 and CDR2: LGHNA, YSLEER. V was clipped by 0 bases and J by 7 bases, with 16 bases between them. This CDR3 comprises 16 residues. The CDR3 here is CASSQDQTRPWNIQYF. Here the CDR3 DNA reads TGCGCCAGCAGCCAAGACCAGACTCGGCCGTGGAACATTCAGTACTTC.

This chain joins TRBV25-1 and TRBJ1-2, with 9 nucleotides matching TRBD1. Trimming at V came to 5 bases and at J to 8 bases, leaving 6 bases not matched to a gene. The CDR3 sequence is 13 residues long. The V gene's germline CDR1 is MGHDK and CDR2 SYGVNS. The CDR3 region has the DNA TGTGCCAGCAGTTATAGACAGGGGGTCGGCTACACCTTC. Its translation: CASSYRQGVGYTF.

The chain recombines TRBV6-1 with TRBJ1-2, with TRBD1 as a possible D gene (5 bases). Trimming pared 6 bases from V and 2 bases from J, leaving 16 bases between. The CDR3 runs 15 residues. Germline lookup yields CDR1 MNHNS and CDR2 SASEGT. CDR3 sequence (DNA): TGTGCCAGCAGGGGACTGATAAGGGTAAACTATGGCTACACCTTC. Residues: CASRGLIRVNYGYTF.

The chain couples TRBV27 to TRBJ2-7, with 7 bases identical to TRBD2. The germline CDR1 and CDR2 sequences are MNHEY and SMNVEV (reference sequence). The length of the CDR3 is 15 residues. V was pared by 10 bases and J by 4 bases, with 16 bases of the junction left unmatched. The CDR3 protein is CATRLVRGGRYEQYV. The DNA for the CDR3 is TGTGCCACCCGCCTGGTTCGCGGGGGAAGGTACGAGCAGTACGTC.

CDR3: CASSFGLTYGYTF. The DNA of the CDR3 is TGTGCCAGCAGTTTTGGCCTTACCTATGGCTACACCTTC. This chain links TRBV27 with TRBJ1-2; D remains ambiguous. This CDR3 spans 13 amino acids. The ends were cut back, 3 bases at V and 4 bases at J, with 9 bases in the middle. Germline loops: CDR1 MNHEY, CDR2 SMNVEV (reference sequence).

The gene calls are TRBV10-1 and TRBJ1-5; D remains ambiguous. V lost 3 bases, J lost 7 bases, and 7 bases lay in between. CDR3 length: 12 residues. Per germline, CDR1 WNHNN and CDR2 SYGVQD (reference sequence). The CDR3 DNA sequence: TGCGCCAGCAGTGACGAGAAGCAGCCCCAGCATTTT. This codes for CASSDEKQPQHF.

This sequence joins TRBV5-6 and TRBJ2-7; TRBD2 matches 13 bases. The CDR3 spans 16 residues. V lost 5 bases to trimming and J lost 6 bases; unmatched junction nucleotides: 11. Germline CDR1 reads SGHDT; CDR2 reads YYEEEE. In DNA form, the CDR3 reads TGTGCCAGCAGTCTAGGGACTAGCGGGAACAAGATCGAGCAGTACTTC. Translated, it gives CASSLGTSGNKIEQYF.

In its sample, this clone was seen many times. The rearrangement joins TRBV6-1 to TRBJ1-1; 8 bases align to TRBD1. The germline gives CDR1 MNHNS, CDR2 SASEGT. V lost 0 bases, J lost 8 bases, and 5 bases stayed unmatched. The CDR3 sequence is 14 residues long. The CDR3 loop reads CASSEAPDRGEAFF. The CDR3 DNA is TGTGCCAGCAGTGAAGCGCCCGACAGGGGCGAAGCTTTCTTT.

This chain uses TRBV7-9 with TRBJ1-1; D may be TRBD1 (5 bases). Germline CDR1 and CDR2: SEHNR and FQNEAQ (reference sequence). The CDR3 runs to 13 residues. Trimming removed 6 bases from V and 6 bases from J, with 14 bases in between. The CDR3 DNA is TGTGCCAGCAGTCGCAGGGATGCAGCTGAAGCTTTCTTT. This sequence encodes CASSRRDAAEAFF.

CDR3 coding DNA: TGCGCCAGCAGCTTGAGTAGCAGCTCTGGAAACACCATATATTTT. Translating gives CASSLSSSSGNTIYF. V usage is TRBV5-1 and J usage is TRBJ1-3; D is uncertain. The V end was cut by 1 base, the J end by 0 bases, with 8 bases between. The CDR3 has 15 residues. CDR1 is SGHRS and CDR2 is YFSETQ in the germline V gene.

This clone was detected only once. The CDR3 bases are TGTGCCAGCAGTTACGAGGGTGCTGGAAACACCATATATTTT. Translated: CASSYEGAGNTIYF. The V and J genes are TRBV6-6 and TRBJ1-3; D call uncertain. The V gene lost 2 bases and the J gene lost 2 bases, with 7 bases spanning the gap. Germline CDR1 MNHNY, CDR2 SVGAGI (reference sequence). This CDR3 spans 14 amino acids.

The chain is built from TRBV29-1 and TRBJ1-1; D remains unclear. The CDR3 spans 14 residues. Germline assignment: CDR1 SQVTM and CDR2 ANQGSEA. The V end lost 2 bases, the J end lost 1 base, and 11 bases lay between the germline ends. This chain's CDR3 is CSVERRATNTEAFF. For the CDR3, the DNA is TGCAGCGTTGAACGGAGGGCTACGAACACTGAAGCTTTCTTT.

This chain links TRBV2 with TRBJ1-5; D is unclear. The length of the CDR3 is 14 residues. Per germline, CDR1 SNHLY and CDR2 FYNNEI. Trimming cost V 5 bases and J 3 bases, with 11 bases left between them. The CDR3 bases are TGTGCCAGCAGTCCCACCGGGAACAATCAGCCCCAGCATTTT. Its translation is CASSPTGNNQPQHF.

The chain combines TRBV25-1 with TRBJ2-1; 7 positions agree with TRBD2. The CDR3 loop spans 15 amino acids. The V gene end was trimmed by 4 bases and the J gene end by 6 bases; junction bases not matched to a gene: 9. Germline CDR1 is MGHDK and CDR2 is SYGVNS. The CDR3 reads CASSAERTSGNEQFF. The CDR3 nucleotides are TGTGCCAGCAGTGCCGAACGGACTAGTGGCAATGAGCAGTTCTTC.

The V call is TRBV7-6, the J call TRBJ2-5; D is unclear. This CDR3 comprises 12 residues. V shed 6 bases and J shed 5 bases, with 10 bases lying between them. Germline-derived CDR1 and CDR2 are SGHVS and FNYEAQ. The CDR3 here is CASRSTSETQYF. CDR3 in DNA: TGTGCCAGCAGGTCAACCAGTGAGACCCAGTACTTC.

This chain connects TRBV9 to TRBJ1-2, with TRBD1 as a possible D gene (5 bases). Germline V gene lookup returns CDR1 SGDLS and CDR2 YYNGEE. Deletions cut 0 bases from V and 1 base from J, with 13 bases between. The CDR3 is 16 residues long. The CDR3 loop is CASSVDKWGLNYGYTF. The DNA for the CDR3 is TGTGCCAGCAGCGTAGATAAGTGGGGCCTTAACTATGGCTACACCTTC.